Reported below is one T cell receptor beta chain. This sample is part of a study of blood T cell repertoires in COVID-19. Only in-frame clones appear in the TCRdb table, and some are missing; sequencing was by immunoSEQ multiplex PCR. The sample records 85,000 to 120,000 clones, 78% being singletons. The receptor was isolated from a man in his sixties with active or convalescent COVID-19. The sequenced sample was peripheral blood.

CDR3 loop: CASSPRLAGVNETQYF. The DNA of the CDR3 is TGTGCCAGCAGCCCAAGACTAGCGGGAGTTAATGAGACCCAGTACTTC. The V and J genes are TRBV3-1 (or the pseudogene TRBV3-2) and TRBJ2-5, with 12 bases aligning to TRBD2. This CDR3 region has 16 residues. With 4 bases clipped from V and 5 bases from J, the junction kept 8 bases outside the gene matches. Looked up from germline, CDR1 is LGHDT and CDR2 is YNNKEL (reference sequence).